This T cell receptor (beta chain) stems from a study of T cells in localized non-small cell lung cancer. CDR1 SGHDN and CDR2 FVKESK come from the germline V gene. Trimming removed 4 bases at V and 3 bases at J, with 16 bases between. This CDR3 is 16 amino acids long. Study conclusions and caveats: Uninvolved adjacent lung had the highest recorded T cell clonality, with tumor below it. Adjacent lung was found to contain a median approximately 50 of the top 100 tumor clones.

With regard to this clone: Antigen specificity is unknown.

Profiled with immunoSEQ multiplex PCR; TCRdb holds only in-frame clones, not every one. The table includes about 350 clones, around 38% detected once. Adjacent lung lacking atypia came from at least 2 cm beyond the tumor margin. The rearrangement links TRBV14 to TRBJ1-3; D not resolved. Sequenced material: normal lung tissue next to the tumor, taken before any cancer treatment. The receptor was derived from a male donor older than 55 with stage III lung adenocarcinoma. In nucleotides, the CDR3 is TGTGCCAGCAGCCGCCTTGGGCCTAGTAGTGGAAACACCATATATTTT. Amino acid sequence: CASSRLGPSSGNTIYF. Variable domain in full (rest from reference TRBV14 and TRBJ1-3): EAGVTQFPSHSVIEKGQTVTLRCDPISGHDNLYWYRRVMGKEIKFLLHFVKESKQDESGMPNNRFLAERTGGTYSTLKVQPAELEDSGVYFCASSRLGPSSGNTIYFGEGSWLTVV.